This is a list of T cell receptor beta chains from one sample in a study of type 1 and type 2 diabetes patients. TCRdb reprocessed the multiplex PCR reads with MiXCR, giving one entry per CDR3 protein. This sample has about 250,000 distinct CDR3 sequences; around 47% occur once, and the top ten carry 12% to 15%. Material: peripheral blood mononuclear cells (PBMCs). The receptors were sampled from a man aged 18 to 30 with type 2 diabetes. Each CDR3 is given with its conserved first and last residue. The D gene is left open where the match is weak. Some rows have no size entry. The others give once, few or many, or a class for an expanded clone.

abundance,d_gene,j_gene,v_gene,CDR3nt,CDR3aa
.,TRBD1,TRBJ1-1,TRBV6-6,TGTGCCAGCAGTTATGAGGGTTCCCGAGACAGGGAGGCTTTCTTT,CASSYEGSRDREAFF
.,.,TRBJ2-7,TRBV4-1,TGCGCCAGCAGCCAAGATCAGGGAGGCTACGAGCAGTACTTC,CASSQDQGGYEQYF
.,TRBD2,TRBJ2-7,TRBV28,TGTGCCAGCAGTTTTAGCGGGAGGGTCTACGAGCAGTACTTC,CASSFSGRVYEQYF
.,.,TRBJ1-6,TRBV7-3,TGTGCCAGCAGCTTACTCGGGGGAACGGGTTCACCCCTCCACTTT,CASSLLGGTGSPLHF
few,TRBD1,TRBJ2-3,TRBV19,TGTGCCAGTACCAGGGGGGATACGCAGTATTTT,CASTRGDTQYF
.,TRBD1,TRBJ2-7,TRBV6-5,TGTGCCAGCAGTAAGGACAGGGGGAACAACGAGCAGTACTTC,CASSKDRGNNEQYF
once,.,TRBJ2-2,TRBV7-6,TGTGCCAGCAGCTTAGGTCGGGCTAACACCGGGGAGCTGTTTTTT,CASSLGRANTGELFF
.,TRBD1,TRBJ1-2,TRBV19,TGTGCCAGTGCCCGGACAGGGCCCCTGCGTGGCTACACCTTC,CASARTGPLRGYTF
.,.,TRBJ2-3,TRBV9,TGTGCCAGTGGTCAGGGCTCAAGCACAGATACGCAGTATTTT,CASGQGSSTDTQYF
.,TRBD1,TRBJ1-3,TRBV20-1,TGCAGTGCTAGAGGCGGACAGGGGTTTGGAAACACCATATATTTT,CSARGGQGFGNTIYF
.,TRBD1,TRBJ1-2,TRBV6-5,TGTGCCAGCCAGGGACAGGGGAGTCGTGGCTACGCCTTC,CASQGQGSRGYAF
.,.,TRBJ1-1,TRBV29-1,TGCAGCGTTGACGCCCGCTTACTCTTGACCCCTGGGGTGAGCACTGAAGCTTTCTTT,CSVDARLLLTPGVSTEAFF
.,.,TRBJ1-1,TRBV25-1,TGTGCCAGCAGTGTTTCGGATGAAGCTTTCTTT,CASSVSDEAFF
.,.,TRBJ2-7,TRBV27,TGTGCCAGCAGTCTGGCGGGTGCGTCCTACGAGCAGTACTTC,CASSLAGASYEQYF
few,.,TRBJ2-5,TRBV6-5,TGTGCCAGCAGGGCCCCTGGGAAAGAGACCCAGTACTTC,CASRAPGKETQYF
.,.,TRBJ2-1,TRBV28,TGTGCCAGTCGCGGGACTCACAATGAGCAGTTCTTC,CASRGTHNEQFF
few,TRBD2,TRBJ2-3,TRBV7-3,TGTGCCAGCAGCTTAAGGGGCCCGTTAACAACCTTAGCGGGGAGCACAGATACGCAGTATTTT,CASSLRGPLTTLAGSTDTQYF
.,TRBD1,TRBJ2-3,TRBV5-1,TGCGCCAGCAGCCCGTCCACAGGGGGCTCCATTGGGGCAGATACGCAGTATTTT,CASSPSTGGSIGADTQYF
.,.,TRBJ2-3,TRBV7-6,TGTGCCAGCAGCTTAGGGGGGCTAGCGGACGATACGCAGTATTTT,CASSLGGLADDTQYF
.,TRBD1,TRBJ1-1,TRBV10-3,TGTGCCATCAGTTCCGGCAGGGGGATTTCCCCATCTGAAGCTTTCTTT,CAISSGRGISPSEAFF
few,.,TRBJ2-1,TRBV19,TGTGCCAGTAGTTCGGTCTCCTACAATGAGCAGTTCTTC,CASSSVSYNEQFF
.,.,TRBJ2-7,TRBV7-8,TGTGCCAGCAGCTTACCAGGCCGGGTGCAGTACTTC,CASSLPGRVQYF
few,.,TRBJ1-4,TRBV7-8,TGTGCCAGCAGCTTTACCTCTACACCCGAAAAACTGTTTTTT,CASSFTSTPEKLFF
once,TRBD2,TRBJ2-7,TRBV4-1,TGCGCCAGCAGCCAAGTTTTTAGGACTAGCGGATATTACGAGCAGTACTTC,CASSQVFRTSGYYEQYF
.,.,TRBJ2-5,TRBV7-2,TGTGCCAGCAGCTTAGCAGGCGCCAAGGAGACCCAGTACTTC,CASSLAGAKETQYF
.,TRBD2,TRBJ2-7,TRBV7-3,TGTGCCAGTAGAGCGGGAAAATCCTACGAGCAGTACTTC,CASRAGKSYEQYF
.,TRBD2,TRBJ2-7,TRBV7-2,TGTGCCAGCAACCCGGGGACTAGCGGTGATTACGAGCAGTACTTC,CASNPGTSGDYEQYF
.,TRBD1,TRBJ1-5,TRBV10-3,TGTGCCATCAGTGATCCCCAGAGGGCCAGGGGGCGAACTCAGAGCAATCAGCCCCAGCATTTT,CAISDPQRARGRTQSNQPQHF
many,.,TRBJ2-6,TRBV30,TGTGCCTGGAGTGTAGGCTTCAGCTCTGGGGCCAACGTCCTGACTTTC,CAWSVGFSSGANVLTF
.,TRBD1,TRBJ1-4,TRBV15,TGTGCCACCGCCGGGACAGGGAGTGGGATAGATGAAAAACTGTTTTTT,CATAGTGSGIDEKLFF
.,.,TRBJ1-6,TRBV28,TGTGCCAGCAGTTTGTGGCTCAACGATAATTCACCCCTCCACTTT,CASSLWLNDNSPLHF
.,.,TRBJ2-7,TRBV10-3,TGTGCCATCAGTGATAGTACGTTTGGATCCTACGAGCAGTACTTC,CAISDSTFGSYEQYF
few,TRBD1,TRBJ1-4,TRBV14,TGTGCCAGCAGTCACCGGGACAGGAATGAAAAACTGTTTTTT,CASSHRDRNEKLFF
many,TRBD1,TRBJ2-5,TRBV7-9,TGTGCCAGCAGCCTATGGACAGGGTCAATAGAGACCCAGTACTTC,CASSLWTGSIETQYF
.,TRBD1,TRBJ2-1,TRBV6-1,TGTGCCAGCAGTGGGAGACAGGGAACAATGAATGAGCAGTTCTTC,CASSGRQGTMNEQFF
.,.,TRBJ2-2,TRBV28,TGTGCCAGCAGTTTATTAGACAGAGACACCGGGGAGCTGTTTTTT,CASSLLDRDTGELFF
.,.,TRBJ1-2,TRBV7-8,TGTGCCAGCAGTGACCGCAATGGGGCATCCTATGGCTACACCTTC,CASSDRNGASYGYTF
.,TRBD1,TRBJ2-1,TRBV6-6,TGTGCCAGCAGCGGACAGGCCGACTACAATGAGCAGTTCTTC,CASSGQADYNEQFF
.,.,TRBJ2-6,TRBV19,TGTGCCAGCAGTGGAAACTCTGGGGCCAACGTCCTGACTTTC,CASSGNSGANVLTF
few,TRBD2,TRBJ2-1,TRBV27,TGTGCCAGCAGTCAGAGCGGGAGGGCCGTCGATGAGCAGTTCTTC,CASSQSGRAVDEQFF
.,.,TRBJ1-1,TRBV12-3/TRBV12-4,TGTGCCAGCACCGGTGGGAATGAAGCTTTCTTT,CASTGGNEAFF
.,.,TRBJ2-6,TRBV19,TGTGCCAGTAGTAGGGCGGACGGAAGCTCTGGGGCCAACGTCCTGACTTTC,CASSRADGSSGANVLTF
once,.,TRBJ2-5,TRBV3-1,TGTGCCAGCAGTCCCCAGTACTTC,CASSPQYF
.,.,TRBJ1-3,TRBV19,TGTGCCAGTAATGACAGACAGCACTCTGGAAACACCATATATTTT,CASNDRQHSGNTIYF
few,.,TRBJ1-2,TRBV2,TGTGCCAGCAAACGTTCGGGGGCGCAGGAAAGGGGCTACACCTTC,CASKRSGAQERGYTF
.,.,TRBJ2-7,TRBV4-1,TGCGCCAGCAGCCAAGAAGTTAGCATCTACGAGCAGTACTTC,CASSQEVSIYEQYF
.,TRBD1,TRBJ2-5,TRBV19,TGTGCCAGTAGGGGGGACAGGCAAGAGACCCAGTACTTC,CASRGDRQETQYF
few,.,TRBJ2-1,TRBV10-3,TGTGCCATCAGTGAGGAATCGTCGGGTAATGAGCAGTTCTTC,CAISEESSGNEQFF
.,.,TRBJ1-2,TRBV9,TGTGCCAGCAGCCCAAAAACCTCGGACACAGCTAACTATGGCTACACCTTC,CASSPKTSDTANYGYTF
.,TRBD1,TRBJ2-5,TRBV4-3,TGCGCCAGCAGCCCGGGACAGGGGTGGGAGACCCAGTACTTC,CASSPGQGWETQYF
few,TRBD2,TRBJ2-3,TRBV9,TGTGCCAGCAGCGTAGAGCCTAGCGGGGGGCCTTCGACTAGCACAGATACGCAGTATTTT,CASSVEPSGGPSTSTDTQYF
.,.,TRBJ2-7,TRBV4-3,TGCGCCAGCAGCCAAGAGGCCGCCAGGGAGCTAGACGAGCAGTACTTC,CASSQEAARELDEQYF
.,TRBD1,TRBJ1-1,TRBV4-1,TGCGCCAGCAGCCAAGAACCAGGGACAGGGGGAGAAGCTTTCTTT,CASSQEPGTGGEAFF
.,.,TRBJ2-1,TRBV7-6,TGTGCCAGCAGCTCTAGAGGGGAGAACTACAATGAGCAGTTCTTC,CASSSRGENYNEQFF
.,TRBD2,TRBJ2-1,TRBV20-1,TGCAGTGCTAGAGACCCAACCGATTTAGCGGGAGGGGACAATGAGCAGTTCTTC,CSARDPTDLAGGDNEQFF
.,.,TRBJ2-6,TRBV20-1,TGCAGTGCTAGACGGGTGGGCTCTGGGGCCAACGTCCTGACTTTC,CSARRVGSGANVLTF
.,.,TRBJ1-2,TRBV30,TGTGCCTGGAGTACACGGGAGTTCTATGGCTACACCTTC,CAWSTREFYGYTF
.,.,TRBJ2-5,TRBV29-1,TGCAGCGTTGCTCCGGGACCGCCGGGGGAGACCCAGTACTTC,CSVAPGPPGETQYF